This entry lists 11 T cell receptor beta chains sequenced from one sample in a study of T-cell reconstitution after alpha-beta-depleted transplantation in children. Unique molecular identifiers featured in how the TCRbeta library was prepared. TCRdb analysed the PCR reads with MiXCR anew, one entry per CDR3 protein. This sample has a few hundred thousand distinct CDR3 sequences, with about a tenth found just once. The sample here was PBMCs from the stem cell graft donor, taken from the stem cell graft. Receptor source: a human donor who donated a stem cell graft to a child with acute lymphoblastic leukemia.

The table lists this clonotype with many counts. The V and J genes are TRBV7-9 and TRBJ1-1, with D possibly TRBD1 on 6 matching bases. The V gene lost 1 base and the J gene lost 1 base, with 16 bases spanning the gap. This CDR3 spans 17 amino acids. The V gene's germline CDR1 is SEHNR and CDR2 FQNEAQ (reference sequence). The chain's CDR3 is CASSLGQGFRGNTEAFF. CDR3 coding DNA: TGTGCCAGCAGCTTAGGCCAGGGGTTCCGAGGGAACACTGAAGCTTTCTTT.

Here the CDR3 DNA reads TGTGCCAGCAGCCAAGTATCCCGTGCAACTAATGAAAAACTGTTTTTT. Translating gives CASSQVSRATNEKLFF. The V call is TRBV4-2, the J call TRBJ1-4; no firm D call. The CDR3 totals 16 residues. Trimming left V 1 base short and J 0 bases short, with 9 bases between. The V gene's germline CDR1 is LGHNA and CDR2 YNFKEQ.

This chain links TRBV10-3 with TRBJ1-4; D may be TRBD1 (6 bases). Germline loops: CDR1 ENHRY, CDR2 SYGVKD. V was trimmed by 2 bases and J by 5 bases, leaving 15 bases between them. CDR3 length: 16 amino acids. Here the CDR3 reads CAISEQRGRGNEKLFF. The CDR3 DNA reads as TGTGCCATCAGTGAGCAGAGGGGCAGGGGCAATGAAAAACTGTTTTTT.

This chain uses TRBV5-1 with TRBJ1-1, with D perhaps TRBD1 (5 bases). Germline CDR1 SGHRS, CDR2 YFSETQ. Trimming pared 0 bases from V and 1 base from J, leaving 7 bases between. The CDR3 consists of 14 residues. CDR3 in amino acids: CASSLAGTNTEAFF. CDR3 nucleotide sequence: TGCGCCAGCAGCTTGGCGGGGACGAACACTGAAGCTTTCTTT.

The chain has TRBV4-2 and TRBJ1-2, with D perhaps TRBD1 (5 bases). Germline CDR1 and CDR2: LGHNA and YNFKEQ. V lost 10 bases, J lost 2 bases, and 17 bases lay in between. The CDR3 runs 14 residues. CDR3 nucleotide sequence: TGTGCCATGGGCCCCGGGGACGGAAACTATGGCTACACCTTC. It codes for CAMGPGDGNYGYTF.

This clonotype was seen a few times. The CDR3 is CASSPRVAGGHEQFF. In DNA form, the CDR3 reads TGCGCCAGCAGCCCCCGGGTAGCGGGGGGGCATGAGCAGTTCTTC. The chain couples TRBV5-1 to TRBJ2-1, with 11 bases that match TRBD2. The CDR3 loop spans 15 amino acids. V gave up 4 bases and J gave up 8 bases; unmatched junction bases: 8. Germline CDR1 reads SGHRS; CDR2 reads YFSETQ.

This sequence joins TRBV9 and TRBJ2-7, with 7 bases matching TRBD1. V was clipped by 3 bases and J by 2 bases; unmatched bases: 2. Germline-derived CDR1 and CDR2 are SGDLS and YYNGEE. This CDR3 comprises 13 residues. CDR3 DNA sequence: TGTGCCAGCAGCGGGGGACAGACCTACGAGCAGTACTTC. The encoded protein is CASSGGQTYEQYF.

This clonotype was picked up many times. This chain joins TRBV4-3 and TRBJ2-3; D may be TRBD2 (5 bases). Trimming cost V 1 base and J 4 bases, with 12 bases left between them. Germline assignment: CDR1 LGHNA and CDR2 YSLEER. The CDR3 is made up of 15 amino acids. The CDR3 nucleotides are TGCGCCAGCAGCCAAGGGATGGGGAGAGCAGATACGCAGTATTTT. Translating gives CASSQGMGRADTQYF.

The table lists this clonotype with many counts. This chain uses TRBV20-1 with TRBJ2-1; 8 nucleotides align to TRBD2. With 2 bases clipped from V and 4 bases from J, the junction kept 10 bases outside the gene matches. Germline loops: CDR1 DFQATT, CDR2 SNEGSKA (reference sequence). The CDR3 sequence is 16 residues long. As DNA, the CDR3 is TGCAGTGCTAGATTCGTCGGGGGGGCGCCGTACAATGAGCAGTTCTTC. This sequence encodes CSARFVGGAPYNEQFF.

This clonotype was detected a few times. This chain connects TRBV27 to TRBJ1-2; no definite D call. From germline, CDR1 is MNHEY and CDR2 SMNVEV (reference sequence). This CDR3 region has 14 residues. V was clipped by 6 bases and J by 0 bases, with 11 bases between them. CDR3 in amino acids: CASRTPSPNYGYTF. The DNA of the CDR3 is TGTGCCAGCAGGACTCCCTCGCCTAACTATGGCTACACCTTC.

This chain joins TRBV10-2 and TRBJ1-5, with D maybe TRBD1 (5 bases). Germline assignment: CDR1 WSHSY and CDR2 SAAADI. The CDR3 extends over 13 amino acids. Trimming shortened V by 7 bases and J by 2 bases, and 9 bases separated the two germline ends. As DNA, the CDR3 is TGCGCCAGCACCGAGGGACGCAATCAGCCCCAGCATTTT. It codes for CASTEGRNQPQHF.